This TCR beta chain was identified during a study of T cells expressing NK-cell markers. Study-level information: Sorted CD3+CD56+NKG2C+, CD3+CD56+NKG2C- and CD3+CD56-NKG2C+ T cells provided the TCR beta repertoires. Seven of eight sequenced donors tested HCMV-seropositive; one tested seronegative.

Broader study findings: The CD3+CD56-NKG2C+ fraction of several donors was likewise dominated by these clonotypes. As a fraction of CD8+ T cells, dominant NKG2C+ clonotypes reached roughly 1.0-7.5% in six donors.

As regards this clonotype: Its target is unknown.

Per germline, CDR1 ENHRY and CDR2 SYGVKD. The CDR3 extends over 15 amino acids. From the 5' RACE reads, TCRdb lists one entry per CDR3 protein and no DNA. Its clone listing holds 550,000 or so distinct CDR3 sequences. This clonotype originated in a man aged 18 to 30 in good health. Material: blood T cells: a sorted CD56 or NKG2C T cell subset, CD4+ or CD8+ T cells, or bulk PBMC T cells (not recorded which). The chain joins TRBV10-3 to TRBJ2-2. The CDR3 region is CAISGLPGSTGELFF.